Listed below are T cell receptor beta chains from one sample, sequenced in a study of cytomegalovirus exposure and HLA in healthy donors. TCRdb's table, derived via immunoSEQ multiplex PCR, lists solely in-frame clones and lacks some. The sample holds more than 85,000 clones, 83% seen once. The sequenced material came from PBMCs. The receptor set was obtained from a man aged 18 to 30 in good health and CMV-seronegative. The CDR3 runs from the conserved cysteine through the conserved F or W. Each record gives: D gene, J gene, V gene, clone size, CDR3 DNA, CDR3 protein. The D gene is left open where the match is weak. The size entry is marked missing in some rows and otherwise reads once, few, many or a size class.

D gene: NA
J gene: TRBJ1-1
V gene: TRBV11-2
clone size: NA
CDR3 DNA: TGTGCCAGCAGCTTAAGGTTCGGGGGAGCTTTCTTT
CDR3 protein: CASSLRFGGAFF

D gene: NA
J gene: TRBJ1-2
V gene: TRBV6-1
clone size: once
CDR3 DNA: TGTGCCAGCAGTGAAACAGGGTCTTATGGCTACACCTTC
CDR3 protein: CASSETGSYGYTF

D gene: NA
J gene: TRBJ1-1
V gene: TRBV29-1
clone size: NA
CDR3 DNA: TGCAGCGCTCGAGTGACTGACTCCTACACTGAAGCTTTCTTT
CDR3 protein: CSARVTDSYTEAFF

D gene: TRBD1
J gene: TRBJ1-2
V gene: TRBV4-3
clone size: NA
CDR3 DNA: TGCGCCAGCAGCCATCTACAGGGGGCGCTTGGCTACACCTTC
CDR3 protein: CASSHLQGALGYTF

D gene: NA
J gene: TRBJ2-3
V gene: TRBV15
clone size: NA
CDR3 DNA: TGTGCCACCAGCAGAGCCCAGACTCCCCGAGGCACAGATACGCAGTATTTT
CDR3 protein: CATSRAQTPRGTDTQYF

D gene: TRBD1
J gene: TRBJ2-3
V gene: TRBV7-7
clone size: NA
CDR3 DNA: TGTGCCAGCAGCCGTGGACAGGGTACAGATACGCAGTATTTT
CDR3 protein: CASSRGQGTDTQYF

D gene: TRBD2
J gene: TRBJ2-1
V gene: TRBV7-9
clone size: NA
CDR3 DNA: TGTGCCAGCAGCTCCCACCCCAGCGGGAGTGGTGAGCAGTTCTTC
CDR3 protein: CASSSHPSGSGEQFF

D gene: TRBD1
J gene: TRBJ1-1
V gene: TRBV5-6
clone size: NA
CDR3 DNA: TGTGCCAGCAGCGGGGGCAGGGGGCGTAGGGTCATGAGCACTGAAGCTTTCTTT
CDR3 protein: CASSGGRGRRVMSTEAFF

D gene: TRBD2
J gene: TRBJ2-3
V gene: TRBV10-3
clone size: NA
CDR3 DNA: TGTGCCATCAGTGAGACGGGTACGGGACTAGCTGGCACAGATACGCAGTATTTT
CDR3 protein: CAISETGTGLAGTDTQYF

D gene: TRBD2
J gene: TRBJ2-3
V gene: TRBV6-5
clone size: NA
CDR3 DNA: TGTGCCACCCTGACTAGCCCTACTTCAGATACGCAGTATTTT
CDR3 protein: CATLTSPTSDTQYF

D gene: TRBD2
J gene: TRBJ2-1
V gene: TRBV27
clone size: NA
CDR3 DNA: TGTGCCAGCAGTCAGTATCGGACTAGCGGGCCCTACGAGCAGTTCTTC
CDR3 protein: CASSQYRTSGPYEQFF

D gene: TRBD1
J gene: TRBJ2-7
V gene: TRBV5-1
clone size: NA
CDR3 DNA: TGCGCCAGCAGTCCTCGAGGGGGCGGCTACGAGCAGTACTTC
CDR3 protein: CASSPRGGGYEQYF

D gene: TRBD1
J gene: TRBJ1-3
V gene: TRBV18
clone size: NA
CDR3 DNA: TGTGCCAGCTCACCAGACAGGGCCGGGAACACCATATATTTT
CDR3 protein: CASSPDRAGNTIYF

D gene: NA
J gene: TRBJ1-1
V gene: TRBV29-1
clone size: NA
CDR3 DNA: TGCAGCGTTGAAGATCTTCGGGGGGCTGGCGCGGAAGCTTTCTTT
CDR3 protein: CSVEDLRGAGAEAFF

D gene: TRBD1
J gene: TRBJ1-2
V gene: TRBV7-2
clone size: NA
CDR3 DNA: TGTGCCAGCAGCCTCTACCGGGACAGGGACTATGGCTACACCTTC
CDR3 protein: CASSLYRDRDYGYTF

D gene: TRBD2
J gene: TRBJ2-1
V gene: TRBV27
clone size: NA
CDR3 DNA: TGTGCCAGCAGTCCCTACGCTGGCGGGAGAACCGATGAGCAGTTCTTC
CDR3 protein: CASSPYAGGRTDEQFF

D gene: NA
J gene: TRBJ2-7
V gene: TRBV11-2
clone size: NA
CDR3 DNA: TGTGCCAGCAGCTCCGGACTTGACCTAGTGGAGCAGTACTTC
CDR3 protein: CASSSGLDLVEQYF

D gene: NA
J gene: TRBJ2-7
V gene: TRBV5-1
clone size: NA
CDR3 DNA: TGCGCCAGCAGGCTGGAGGGCGGGTGGCGGGAGCAGTACTTC
CDR3 protein: CASRLEGGWREQYF

D gene: TRBD2
J gene: TRBJ2-3
V gene: TRBV10-2
clone size: NA
CDR3 DNA: TGCGCCAGCAGCCCCGGGGGGCTAGCGGGAGGTACGCAGTATTTT
CDR3 protein: CASSPGGLAGGTQYF

D gene: NA
J gene: TRBJ2-7
V gene: TRBV19
clone size: NA
CDR3 DNA: TGTGCCAGTAGTTTAGCACCAGGAATCTCCTACGAGCAGTACTTC
CDR3 protein: CASSLAPGISYEQYF

D gene: TRBD1
J gene: TRBJ1-1
V gene: TRBV5-1
clone size: NA
CDR3 DNA: TGCGCCAGCAGCTTGGGGGGGACAGGGGGCTCGAACACTGAAGCTTTCTTT
CDR3 protein: CASSLGGTGGSNTEAFF

D gene: TRBD1
J gene: TRBJ1-2
V gene: TRBV9
clone size: NA
CDR3 DNA: TGTGCCAGCAGCGCGCGAAGATCGACAGGGAACTATGGCTACACCTTC
CDR3 protein: CASSARRSTGNYGYTF

D gene: NA
J gene: TRBJ1-1
V gene: TRBV7-9
clone size: NA
CDR3 DNA: TGTGCCAGCACCGTCTCAGGTGCAGGGGAAACTGAAGCTTTCTTT
CDR3 protein: CASTVSGAGETEAFF

D gene: TRBD2
J gene: TRBJ2-7
V gene: TRBV28
clone size: NA
CDR3 DNA: TGTGCCAGCAGACGGGGGACTAGCGGGAGGGCCCAGCCCTTAACCTACGAGCAGTACTTC
CDR3 protein: CASRRGTSGRAQPLTYEQYF

D gene: NA
J gene: TRBJ1-1
V gene: TRBV6-5
clone size: NA
CDR3 DNA: TGTGCCAGCAGTTACTCGGGAGCACTGAACACTGAAGCTTTCTTT
CDR3 protein: CASSYSGALNTEAFF

D gene: TRBD1
J gene: TRBJ2-7
V gene: TRBV7-9
clone size: NA
CDR3 DNA: TGTGCCAGCAGACCAGCCCTCGAACCGGGACAGACTCACTTC
CDR3 protein: CASRPALEPGQTHF

D gene: NA
J gene: TRBJ2-1
V gene: TRBV28
clone size: NA
CDR3 DNA: TGTGCCAGCAGTCTACTCCTAATACCGGGACTCTTCAGCTCCTACAATGAGCAGTTCTTC
CDR3 protein: CASSLLLIPGLFSSYNEQFF

D gene: NA
J gene: TRBJ2-7
V gene: TRBV19
clone size: NA
CDR3 DNA: TGTGCCAGTAGGATCAGCGGGTCCTACGAGCAGTACTTC
CDR3 protein: CASRISGSYEQYF

D gene: NA
J gene: TRBJ2-1
V gene: TRBV27
clone size: NA
CDR3 DNA: TGTGCCAGCAGTTCCCTAACTAGTTTCTCCTACAATGAGCAGTTCTTC
CDR3 protein: CASSSLTSFSYNEQFF

D gene: NA
J gene: TRBJ1-2
V gene: TRBV9
clone size: NA
CDR3 DNA: TGTGCCAGCAGCGCAACGGCGGGTGGCTACACCTTC
CDR3 protein: CASSATAGGYTF

D gene: TRBD1
J gene: TRBJ2-3
V gene: TRBV6-4
clone size: medium-sized
CDR3 DNA: TGTGCCAGCAGTGACGGGACAGGGGCAGATACGCAGTATTTT
CDR3 protein: CASSDGTGADTQYF

D gene: NA
J gene: TRBJ2-7
V gene: TRBV25-1
clone size: NA
CDR3 DNA: TGTGCCAGCAGTGCTTCTCTGGCAGGTGCCTACGAGCAGTACTTC
CDR3 protein: CASSASLAGAYEQYF

D gene: NA
J gene: TRBJ2-2
V gene: TRBV5-3
clone size: NA
CDR3 DNA: TGTGCCAGAAGCTTGTACCGGGAGTCCACCGGGGAGCTGTTTTTT
CDR3 protein: CARSLYRESTGELFF

D gene: NA
J gene: TRBJ1-1
V gene: TRBV7-2
clone size: NA
CDR3 DNA: TGTGCCAGCAGCTCACCGCAGGGTGGCACTGAAGCTTTCTTT
CDR3 protein: CASSSPQGGTEAFF

D gene: TRBD1
J gene: TRBJ1-1
V gene: TRBV4-2
clone size: NA
CDR3 DNA: TGTGCCAGCAGCCCGGGACAGGGAGGCACTGAAGCTTTCTTT
CDR3 protein: CASSPGQGGTEAFF

D gene: TRBD1
J gene: TRBJ1-3
V gene: TRBV15
clone size: few
CDR3 DNA: TGTGCCACCAGCAGAGATCGGGACAGCCTTTTGTATTTT
CDR3 protein: CATSRDRDSLLYF

D gene: TRBD2
J gene: TRBJ2-3
V gene: TRBV5-4
clone size: NA
CDR3 DNA: TGTGCCAGCAGCTTGTGGGCTAGCGGGAGCACAGATACGCAGTATTTT
CDR3 protein: CASSLWASGSTDTQYF

D gene: TRBD1
J gene: TRBJ1-2
V gene: TRBV5-4
clone size: once
CDR3 DNA: TGTGCCAGCAGCGTACAGCAAAGGACAGGGAGCTATGGCTACACCTTC
CDR3 protein: CASSVQQRTGSYGYTF

D gene: TRBD1
J gene: TRBJ1-2
V gene: TRBV27
clone size: NA
CDR3 DNA: TGTGCCAGCAGTTTATACGGCTTGGCCAGGGGGCTGGCTAACTATGGCTACACCTTC
CDR3 protein: CASSLYGLARGLANYGYTF

D gene: NA
J gene: TRBJ2-7
V gene: TRBV6-4
clone size: NA
CDR3 DNA: TGTGCCAGCAGTGCGACAGTATCCTACGAGCAGTACTTC
CDR3 protein: CASSATVSYEQYF

D gene: NA
J gene: TRBJ1-1
V gene: TRBV7-9
clone size: once
CDR3 DNA: TGTTCCAGCAGCCCCCGGGACACTGAAGCTTTCTTT
CDR3 protein: CSSSPRDTEAFF

D gene: TRBD1
J gene: TRBJ1-2
V gene: TRBV28
clone size: NA
CDR3 DNA: TGTGCCAGCAGTTTGTCCGACAGGGGGCTGGAGCATGGCTACACCTTC
CDR3 protein: CASSLSDRGLEHGYTF

D gene: TRBD2
J gene: TRBJ2-3
V gene: TRBV12-5
clone size: few
CDR3 DNA: TGTGCTAGTGGAGTACTAGCGGGAGGCACCCGCACAGATACGCAGTATTTT
CDR3 protein: CASGVLAGGTRTDTQYF

D gene: NA
J gene: TRBJ1-2
V gene: TRBV4-1
clone size: once
CDR3 DNA: TGCGCCAGCAGCCAAAGCAGGGTCAACTATGGCTACACCTTC
CDR3 protein: CASSQSRVNYGYTF

D gene: NA
J gene: TRBJ1-1
V gene: TRBV7-3
clone size: NA
CDR3 DNA: TGTGCCAGCAGCTTATGGGCAGCAAACACTGAAGCTTTCTTT
CDR3 protein: CASSLWAANTEAFF

D gene: TRBD1
J gene: TRBJ1-5
V gene: TRBV10-1
clone size: NA
CDR3 DNA: TGCGCCAGCAGGGGACAGGGGTATAGCAATCAGCCCCAGCATTTT
CDR3 protein: CASRGQGYSNQPQHF

D gene: NA
J gene: TRBJ1-2
V gene: TRBV18
clone size: NA
CDR3 DNA: TGTGCCAGCTCACCACCCCACTCTAACTATGGCTACACCTTC
CDR3 protein: CASSPPHSNYGYTF